This T cell receptor beta chain was identified during a study of shared clonotypes between healthy human individuals. Study-wide findings and caveats: An effect of sequencing depth on clonotype sharing among donors was expected.

Here immunoSEQ multiplex PCR was the method, and the copy in TCRdb shows in-frame clones only, minus some. The table records around 88,000 clones, about 70% of them present only once. Regarding this clone: Its matching antigen is unknown.

The germline gives CDR1 MNHNY, CDR2 SVGAGI (reference sequence). V shed 6 bases and J shed 3 bases, with 12 bases lying between them. CDR3 length: 13 residues. Sequenced: memory CD8+ T cells sorted from blood. The subset is: CD45RO+ cells pooled with CCR7-negative TemRA cells. The J gene is TRBJ2-7, the V gene TRBV6-6; D is unresolved. The clonotype originates from a man aged 30-40 years in good health. This CDR3 is CASSQASYYEQYF. DNA for the CDR3: TGTGCCAGCAGCCAAGCCAGTTACTACGAGCAGTACTTC.